Each of the 12 T cell receptor beta chains below was sequenced from the same sample in a study of glioma-infiltrating T cells after dendritic cell vaccination. The table came from immunoSEQ multiplex PCR; TCRdb's copy has only in-frame clones and leaves some out. In the table there are roughly 60,000 clones, about 86% of which are singletons. Specified time point: after dendritic cell vaccination, including at tumor progression/relapse. Sequencing was performed on blood, taken after dendritic cell vaccination. These TCRs come from a human donor with glioblastoma.

The chain is built from TRBV15 and TRBJ1-3; D not certain. Deletions cut 1 base from V and 2 bases from J, with 9 bases between. Germline V lookup: CDR1 LNHNV, CDR2 YYDKDF (reference sequence). This CDR3 region has 15 residues. In DNA form, the CDR3 reads TGTGCCACCAGCAGAGGAAAACGGGCTGGAAACACCATATATTTT. Amino acids: CATSRGKRAGNTIYF.

The chain uses TRBV2 and TRBJ2-2, with 8 positions matching TRBD1. V shed 4 bases and J 4 bases; nucleotides not matched to a gene: 8. Germline V CDR1 and CDR2: SNHLY, FYNNEI. The CDR3 is made up of 16 amino acids. The CDR3 loop is CASSAVGQGGTGELFF. CDR3 DNA: TGTGCCAGCAGTGCCGTAGGACAGGGAGGCACCGGGGAGCTGTTTTTT.

The rearrangement uses TRBV5-1 and TRBJ2-3; TRBD2 might be the D (5 bases). Germline values: CDR1 SGHRS, CDR2 YFSETQ. The CDR3 runs 12 residues. V lost 7 bases to trimming and J lost 2 bases, with 8 bases between them. In nucleotides, the CDR3 is TGCGCCAGCTCCCGGGACACAGATACGCAGTATTTT. It translates to CASSRDTDTQYF.

This rearrangement joins TRBV19 to TRBJ2-7; the match to TRBD1 covers 9 bases. The V and J ends lost 5 bases and 3 bases, in that order; junction bases with no gene match: 5. There are 14 residues in the CDR3. Per the germline V gene, CDR1 is LNHDA and CDR2 is SQIVND (reference sequence). Written as DNA, the CDR3 is TGTGCCAGTAGTCGGACAGGGGCCCGCTACGAGCAGTACTTC. Translation gives CASSRTGARYEQYF.

This chain connects TRBV7-9 to TRBJ1-1; D uncertain. The CDR3 runs 13 residues. The V end was cut by 2 bases, the J end by 4 bases, with 8 bases between. CDR1 is SEHNR and CDR2 is FQNEAQ in the germline V gene (reference sequence). For the CDR3, the DNA is TGTGCCAGCAGCTTACATATGGCCACTGAAGCTTTCTTT. Amino acids: CASSLHMATEAFF.

This chain uses TRBV5-1 with TRBJ2-5; 10 nucleotides match TRBD2. CDR1 SGHRS and CDR2 YFSETQ come from the germline V gene. The CDR3 has 15 amino acids. V shed 4 bases and J 5 bases; nucleotides not matched to a gene: 8. CDR3 in DNA: TGCGCCAGCAGCCGTCTAGCGGGGGCCGGGGAGACCCAGTACTTC. Its protein product is CASSRLAGAGETQYF.

The V call is TRBV4-3, the J call TRBJ2-3; D is possibly TRBD1 (6 bases). CDR1 is LGHNA, CDR2 YSLEER, per germline. V was clipped by 0 bases and J by 0 bases, with 19 bases between them. CDR3 length: 19 residues. CDR3 nucleotides: TGCGCCAGCAGCCAAGAATACAGGGTTTTCCCAACCAGCACAGATACGCAGTATTTT. This gives the protein CASSQEYRVFPTSTDTQYF.

In its sample, this clone was seen a few times. The chain is built from TRBV19 and TRBJ1-4; 7 nucleotides agree with TRBD1. Per germline, CDR1 LNHDA and CDR2 SQIVND (reference sequence). J gave up 4 bases and V 5 bases, and 4 bases lay outside the gene matches. The CDR3 runs 14 residues. CDR3 nucleotides: TGTGCCAGTAGTCCCCGACAGGGTAATGAAAAACTGTTTTTT. Translating it yields CASSPRQGNEKLFF.

The rearrangement uses TRBV9 and TRBJ2-3; 7 bases map to TRBD1. Germline CDR1 reads SGDLS; CDR2 reads YYNGEE. The CDR3 is made up of 15 amino acids. With V trimmed by 1 base and J by 3 bases, 5 bases remained unmatched. The CDR3 region is CASSVTGVTTDTQYF. CDR3 coding DNA: TGTGCCAGCAGCGTAACAGGGGTAACGACAGATACGCAGTATTTT.

The V and J genes are TRBV6-5 and TRBJ2-2; 11 bases are shared with TRBD1. The CDR3 sequence is 16 residues long. The germline gives CDR1 MNHEY, CDR2 SVGAGI. V trimming: 2 bases; J trimming: 6 bases; junction bases outside the gene matches: 5. CDR3: CASSYPGTGGAGELFF. In DNA form, the CDR3 reads TGTGCCAGCAGTTACCCAGGGACAGGGGGTGCCGGGGAGCTGTTTTTT.

This clone has a handful of counts. This chain connects TRBV5-6 to TRBJ1-3; D ambiguous. Germline CDR1 is SGHDT and CDR2 is YYEEEE. The length of the CDR3 is 16 residues. Deletions cut 3 bases from V and 8 bases from J, with 21 bases between. CDR3 sequence (DNA): TGTGCCAGCAGCTCCTCCCGGGATTTACTAAGGCACACCATATATTTT. Its translation is CASSSSRDLLRHTIYF. The variable domain in full, completed from reference TRBV5-6 and TRBJ1-3, reads DAGVTQSPTHLIKTRGQQVTLRCSPKSGHDTVSWYQQALGQGPQFIFQYYEEEERQRGNFPDRFSGHQFPNYSSELNVNALLLGDSALYLCASSSSRDLLRHTIYFGEGSWLTVV.

The chain carries TRBV27 and TRBJ2-6; TRBD1 is a possible D gene (6 bases). The germline gives CDR1 MNHEY, CDR2 SMNVEV (reference sequence). CDR3 size: 19 residues. The ends were cut back, 1 base at V and 0 bases at J, with 16 bases in the middle. The CDR3 spells CASSLYGDTHNSGANVLTF. The CDR3 DNA is TGTGCCAGCAGTTTATATGGGGACACTCACAACTCTGGGGCCAACGTCCTGACTTTC.